This T cell receptor beta chain was captured in a study of blood T cell repertoires in COVID-19 (dated by TCRdb to about 2020). Context from the whole study: The collaborator samples originated in the United States, Italy and Spain and spanned the acute and convalescent phases of COVID-19. The material from the prospective study consisted of cDNA or gDNA derived from T cells, B-cell-depleted T cells, or PBMCs. Subjects who had been exposed to COVID-19, were actively infected with it, or had recovered from it provided the deeply sampled blood TCRbeta repertoires that made up the dataset. The repertoires were released in a freely available public database meant as a resource for research on the immune response to SARS-CoV-2. Samples came from the ongoing ImmuneRACE study (first 160 participants) plus 1,254 subjects from 6 global collaborators. Nearly every sample came with metadata listing a de-identified subject ID, COVID-19 status, age in years and sex. Where available, HLA class I and class II types were taken from metadata supplied by the sample provider and were not determined by assay-based typing. What the study reported, not specific to this receptor: The amount of clinical and demographic metadata varied by source and participant and was provided uncurated.

As for this clone: Its antigen is not yet known. No clone much larger than this one lies a single base away; base qualities are absent.

TCRbeta CDR3 regions were amplified from genomic DNA by means of the immunoSEQ Assay, a bias-controlled multiplex PCR. In the paper's pipeline: The number of nucleated cells in each sample was estimated from the amplification of reference gene primers within the assay. Sequence reads were collapsed and filtered to measure the absolute abundance of every unique TCRbeta CDR3 rearrangement. For each sample, productive Simpson clonality was calculated as the square root of Simpson's diversity index over productive rearrangements. Here the immuneACCESS table is served through TCRdb, limited to in-frame sequences with V and J called. Missing clones are a known gap in these copies; in checked studies unresolved V genes cover under half, and the rest lacks a known reason. V and J calls and clone size are given by that table; D and trimming were obtained from the DNA. Here the sample has approximately 250,000 clones; under 95% occur a single time. The ten largest account for less than 3.5% of the sample.

Enrolling through a virtual design, the prospective study's participants ranged in age from roughly 18 to 90 years and lived across roughly 24 United States geographic areas. Cohort assignment in the prospective study relied on participant-reported clinical history from a screening survey and a study questionnaire. Exposed participants had been in contact, within 2 weeks of entering the study, with a person who had a PCR-confirmed or clinician-diagnosed case of COVID-19. In the prospective study, mobile phlebotomists collected whole blood, serum and a nasopharyngeal or oropharyngeal swab from each participant. Participants in the prospective study had the option to provide additional blood draws and questionnaires over a roughly 2-month period. Prospective study blood samples were shipped either frozen or at room temperature before DNA extraction. The receptor's source is a man aged 40-50 years who had been exposed to COVID-19. Specimen: PBMCs or T cells enriched from blood (not recorded which).

The nucleotide sequence reads as follows: TGCGCCAGCAGCCAAGATCAGCTAGCGGGAGGAAGATACAATGAGCAGTTCTTC. This translates into CASSQDQLAGGRYNEQFF. Rearrangement joined TRBV4-3 to TRBJ2-1; TRBD2 aligns with 11 central bases. Taken from cysteine to phenylalanine, the CDR3 has 18 residues. Just the 54-base CDR3 DNA is kept, in frame starting at base 1. The germline V gene specifies LGHNA as CDR1 and YSLEER as CDR2. From V the trimming removes 0 bases and from J it removes 4 bases, while the gene matches leave 8 bases of the junction unaccounted for.